These T cell receptor beta chains were read from a single sample in a study of T cell repertoires in cytomegalovirus infection. MiXCR was run by TCRdb on the reads, yielding one entry per CDR3 protein. The sample contains about 530,000 distinct CDR3 sequences, 26% of which appear only once. Sequencing was performed on PBMCs. The receptors derive from a human donor in good health (CMV status not recorded). Some clones in this sample may be carry-over from other donors' samples. Each CDR3 is given with its conserved first and last residue. D genes are given only for firm matches. A clone size is listed for some rows: how often the clone was seen (once, few, many), or a class if it is expanded.

once	.	TRBV27	TRBJ1-6	CASSLSGGWGNSPLHF	TGTGCCAGCAGTTTATCGGGGGGCTGGGGAAATTCACCCCTCCACTTT
many	TRBD1	TRBV7-9	TRBJ1-1	CASSPNREGATEAFF	TGTGCCAGCAGCCCCAACAGGGAGGGGGCCACTGAAGCTTTCTTT
.	.	TRBV20-1	TRBJ2-1	CSARDPQVYNEQFF	TGCAGTGCTAGGGACCCACAGGTCTACAATGAGCAGTTCTTC
many	.	TRBV6-1	TRBJ1-1	CASSLHRDTEAFF	TGTGCCAGCAGTCTCCACAGGGACACTGAAGCTTTCTTT
few	.	TRBV6-1	TRBJ2-7	CASSEIVRGNPYEQYF	TGTGCCAGCAGTGAAATCGTGAGGGGGAACCCCTACGAGCAGTACTTC
.	.	TRBV6-7	TRBJ2-6	CASSPFRVSPPSSGANVLTF	TGTGCCAGCAGTCCCTTTAGGGTCTCCCCCCCCTCGTCTGGGGCCAACGTCCTGACTTTC
.	TRBD1	TRBV12-3/TRBV12-4	TRBJ1-1	CASRKDRVGTEAFF	TGTGCCAGCAGAAAGGACAGGGTTGGCACTGAAGCTTTCTTT
.	.	TRBV20-1	TRBJ2-6	CSARAGANVLTF	TGCAGTGCTAGAGCTGGGGCCAACGTCCTGACTTTC
few	.	TRBV6-2/TRBV6-3	TRBJ2-1	CASIGGSLYNEQFF	TGTGCCAGCATCGGTGGGAGTCTATACAATGAGCAGTTCTTC
.	.	TRBV11-2	TRBJ2-3	CASSLELGTDTQYF	TGTGCCAGCAGCTTAGAACTAGGCACAGATACGCAGTATTTT
many	.	TRBV7-3	TRBJ2-1	CASSLTSGDEQFF	TGTGCCAGCAGCTTAACCTCCGGGGATGAGCAGTTCTTC
.	.	TRBV12-3/TRBV12-4	TRBJ2-1	CASSGVSTSNEQFF	TGTGCCAGCAGTGGAGTTTCGACTAGCAATGAGCAGTTCTTC
many	TRBD1	TRBV19	TRBJ1-1	CASSPRQGENTEAFF	TGTGCCAGTAGTCCAAGACAGGGAGAGAACACTGAAGCTTTCTTT
.	.	TRBV15	TRBJ2-3	CATESSSTDTQYF	TGTGCCACCGAATCCTCCAGCACAGATACGCAGTATTTT
.	.	TRBV10-2	TRBJ1-5	CASSESRGFGQPQHF	TGCGCCAGCAGTGAGTCGAGGGGCTTTGGTCAGCCCCAGCATTTT
few	.	TRBV12-5	TRBJ1-2	CASGLGLPYTF	TGTGCTAGTGGTTTGGGGCTGCCCTACACCTTC
.	.	TRBV6-2/TRBV6-3	TRBJ2-1	CASSPTPLYNEQFF	TGTGCCAGCAGCCCCACTCCCCTTTACAATGAGCAGTTCTTC
.	TRBD2	TRBV10-3	TRBJ2-1	CAISESNSGGFVFF	TGTGCCATCAGTGAGTCGAATAGCGGGGGTTTTGTGTTCTTC
many	.	TRBV7-2	TRBJ2-5	CASSLGVGGETQYF	TGTGCCAGCAGCTTAGGGGTTGGAGGGGAGACCCAGTACTTC
.	.	TRBV7-2	TRBJ2-3	CASSFLAYSTDTQYF	TGTGCCAGCAGCTTTCTCGCGTATAGCACAGATACGCAGTATTTT
.	.	TRBV6-1	TRBJ2-1	CASSNTRVNEQFF	TGTGCCAGCAGTAACACCAGGGTAAATGAGCAGTTCTTC
many	TRBD2	TRBV7-6	TRBJ2-3	CASSLGGSGGKVF	TGTGCCAGCAGCTTAGGTGGTAGCGGGGGCAAGGTTTTT
few	.	TRBV19	TRBJ2-3	CASKGVEMSTDTQYF	TGTGCCAGTAAGGGTGTGGAAATGAGCACAGATACGCAGTATTTT
few	TRBD1	TRBV12-3/TRBV12-4	TRBJ2-7	CASSTDLGTGGLEQYF	TGTGCCAGCAGTACAGACCTCGGGACAGGGGGATTGGAGCAGTACTTC
few	.	TRBV4-1	TRBJ2-1	CASKALGRVNEQFF	TGCGCCAGCAAGGCCCTCGGGCGTGTCAATGAGCAGTTCTTC
.	.	TRBV6-2/TRBV6-3	TRBJ1-2	CASSYLRMGRSYGYTF	TGTGCCAGCAGTTACCTCAGGATGGGACGGAGCTATGGCTACACCTTC
.	TRBD2	TRBV12-3/TRBV12-4	TRBJ2-1	CASSLASGLASNNEQFF	TGTGCCAGCAGTTTAGCGTCGGGACTAGCGTCGAACAATGAGCAGTTCTTC
.	.	TRBV7-7	TRBJ1-1	CASSFSQDTEAFF	TGTGCCAGCAGCTTCTCACAGGACACTGAAGCTTTCTTT
few	TRBD1	TRBV12-3/TRBV12-4	TRBJ1-3	CASSEARGPSGNTIYF	TGTGCCAGCAGTGAGGCCAGGGGGCCCTCTGGAAACACCATATATTTT
few	.	TRBV28	TRBJ2-5	CASRIGGTGGGEETQYF	TGTGCCAGCCGTATAGGGGGTACCGGGGGAGGGGAGGAGACCCAGTACTTC
few	TRBD1	TRBV6-2/TRBV6-3	TRBJ2-4	CASSSGQGENIQYF	TGTGCCAGCAGTTCGGGACAGGGGGAAAACATTCAGTACTTC
many	TRBD1	TRBV28	TRBJ2-7	CASSSGQTYEQYF	TGTGCCAGCAGTTCGGGACAGACGTACGAGCAGTACTTC
many	.	TRBV12-3/TRBV12-4	TRBJ1-5	CASSLGRYQPQHF	TGTGCCAGCAGTTTGGGACGCTATCAGCCCCAGCATTTT
few	TRBD2	TRBV4-3	TRBJ2-1	CASSQAGTSSNEQFF	TGCGCCAGCAGCCAGGCAGGGACTAGCAGCAATGAGCAGTTCTTC
.	TRBD1	TRBV4-1	TRBJ1-1	CASSQAGQGGLGTEAFF	TGCGCCAGCAGCCAAGCCGGACAGGGGGGTTTAGGCACTGAAGCTTTCTTT
.	TRBD2	TRBV3-1	TRBJ2-1	CASSPGTSGSWNEQFF	TGTGCCAGCAGCCCCGGGACTAGCGGGAGTTGGAATGAGCAGTTCTTC
few	.	TRBV27	TRBJ2-5	CASSPIRDNQETQYF	TGTGCCAGCAGTCCTATCCGGGACAACCAAGAGACCCAGTACTTC
.	.	TRBV6-2/TRBV6-3	TRBJ2-1	CASRTSGNNEQFF	TGTGCCAGCAGGACGAGCGGTAACAATGAGCAGTTCTTC
.	TRBD2	TRBV6-2/TRBV6-3	TRBJ2-1	CASSYYSSGSSYNEQFF	TGTGCCAGCAGTTACTATTCTAGCGGCAGCTCCTACAATGAGCAGTTCTTC
once	.	TRBV7-6	TRBJ1-3	CASSSGRPGNTIYF	TGTGCCAGCAGCTCTGGCAGGCCTGGAAACACCATATATTTT
few	TRBD1	TRBV11-2	TRBJ1-1	CASSLQGESTEAFF	TGTGCCAGCAGCTTACAGGGGGAGAGCACTGAAGCTTTCTTT
.	.	TRBV27	TRBJ2-5	CASSLFGSWETQYF	TGTGCCAGCAGTTTATTCGGGAGTTGGGAGACCCAGTACTTC
few	TRBD2	TRBV7-2	TRBJ2-2	CASSPGTSGRRSTGELFF	TGTGCCAGCAGCCCCGGGACTAGCGGGAGACGGAGCACCGGGGAGCTGTTTTTT
.	.	TRBV7-2	TRBJ2-7	CASSLAPAVSYEQYF	TGTGCCAGCAGCTTAGCGCCGGCGGTTTCCTACGAGCAGTACTTC
few	.	TRBV10-3	TRBJ2-1	CAISELQSSYNEQFF	TGTGCCATCAGTGAGCTACAGAGCTCCTACAATGAGCAGTTCTTC
.	.	TRBV23-1	TRBJ1-4	CASTHPRGPNEKLFF	TGCGCCAGCACCCACCCCCGGGGACCAAATGAAAAACTGTTTTTT
.	.	TRBV7-3	TRBJ1-6	CASGSGYPSPLHF	TGTGCCAGCGGATCAGGGTATCCTTCACCCCTCCACTTT
many	TRBD2	TRBV7-6	TRBJ2-6	CASSLTSGRGGANVLTF	TGTGCCAGCAGCTTGACTAGCGGGAGGGGGGGGGCCAACGTCCTGACTTTC
many	.	TRBV7-2	TRBJ2-3	CASSPASTDTQYF	TGTGCCAGCAGCCCCGCGAGCACAGATACGCAGTATTTT
.	.	TRBV7-2	TRBJ2-1	CASSLENRRTRSEQFF	TGTGCCAGCAGCTTAGAAAACCGCCGGACGAGGAGTGAGCAGTTCTTC
.	.	TRBV6-2/TRBV6-3	TRBJ2-3	CASREGLNTQYF	TGTGCCAGCAGGGAAGGGCTCAATACGCAGTATTTT
few	TRBD1	TRBV7-9	TRBJ2-2	CASSPWTGPAGELFF	TGTGCCAGCAGCCCGTGGACAGGGCCGGCCGGGGAGCTGTTTTTT
few	TRBD2	TRBV11-3	TRBJ2-2	CASEQREGRGELFF	TGTGCCAGCGAACAGCGGGAGGGCCGGGGGGAGCTGTTTTTT
.	TRBD2	TRBV27	TRBJ2-1	CASSWYGGVGDEQFF	TGTGCCAGCAGTTGGTACGGGGGGGTAGGGGATGAGCAGTTCTTC
.	.	TRBV25-1	TRBJ2-5	CASANLAAQYF	TGTGCCAGCGCAAATTTAGCGGCCCAGTACTTC
.	.	TRBV19	TRBJ2-5	CASSTGGRETQYF	TGTGCCAGTAGTACAGGGGGGCGAGAGACCCAGTACTTC
.	.	TRBV6-6	TRBJ1-3	CASSEGPGNTIYF	TGTGCCAGCAGTGAGGGGCCTGGAAACACCATATATTTT
.	.	TRBV20-1	TRBJ2-2	CSARDPGSTGELFF	TGCAGTGCTAGAGATCCCGGTTCCACCGGGGAGCTGTTTTTT
.	TRBD1	TRBV30	TRBJ1-1	CAWSKGDRGVTEAFF	TGTGCCTGGAGCAAGGGGGACAGGGGCGTCACTGAAGCTTTCTTT